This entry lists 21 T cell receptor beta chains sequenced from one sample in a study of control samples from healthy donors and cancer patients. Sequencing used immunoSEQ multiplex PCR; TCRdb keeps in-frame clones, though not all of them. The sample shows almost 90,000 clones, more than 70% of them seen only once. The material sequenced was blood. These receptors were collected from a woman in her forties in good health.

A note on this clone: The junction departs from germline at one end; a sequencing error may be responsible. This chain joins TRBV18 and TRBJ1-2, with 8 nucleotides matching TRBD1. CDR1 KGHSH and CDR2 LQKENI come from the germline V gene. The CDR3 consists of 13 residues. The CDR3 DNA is TGTGCCAGCTCACCTATAGTGGGACAGGCGTTCGCCTTC. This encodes CASSPIVGQAFAF.

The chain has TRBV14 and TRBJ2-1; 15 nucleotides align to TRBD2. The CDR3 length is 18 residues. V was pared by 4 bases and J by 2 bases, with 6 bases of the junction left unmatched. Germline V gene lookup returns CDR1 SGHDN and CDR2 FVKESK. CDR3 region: CASSRGLAGGITYNEQFF. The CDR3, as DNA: TGTGCCAGCAGCCGGGGACTAGCGGGGGGCATAACCTACAATGAGCAGTTCTTC.

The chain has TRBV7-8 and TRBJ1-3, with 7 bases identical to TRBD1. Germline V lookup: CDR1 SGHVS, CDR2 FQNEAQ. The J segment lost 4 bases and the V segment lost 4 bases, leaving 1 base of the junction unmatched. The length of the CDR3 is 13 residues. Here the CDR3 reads CASSWGQGNTIYF. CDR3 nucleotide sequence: TGTGCCAGCAGCTGGGGACAGGGAAACACCATATATTTT.

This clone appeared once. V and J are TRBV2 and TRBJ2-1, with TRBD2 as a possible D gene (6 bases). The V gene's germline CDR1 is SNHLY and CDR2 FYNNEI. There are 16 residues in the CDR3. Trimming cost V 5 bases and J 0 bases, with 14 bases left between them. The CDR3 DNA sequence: TGTGCCAGCAGTCCACGGGGGTCGAGCTCCTACAATGAGCAGTTCTTC. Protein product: CASSPRGSSSYNEQFF.

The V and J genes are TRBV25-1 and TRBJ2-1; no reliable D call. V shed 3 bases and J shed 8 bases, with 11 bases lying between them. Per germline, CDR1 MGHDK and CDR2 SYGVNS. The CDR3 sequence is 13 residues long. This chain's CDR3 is CASSDPFRDEQFF. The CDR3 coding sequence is TGTGCCAGCAGTGATCCCTTTCGGGATGAGCAGTTCTTC.

The CDR3: CAWSDMGHPIYGYTF. CDR3 in DNA: TGTGCCTGGAGTGATATGGGACATCCGATCTATGGCTACACCTTC. The chain has TRBV30 and TRBJ1-2; TRBD1 might be the D (6 bases). This CDR3 comprises 15 residues. Trimming cost V 1 base and J 4 bases, with 16 bases left between them. From germline, CDR1 is GTSNPN and CDR2 SVGIG (reference sequence).

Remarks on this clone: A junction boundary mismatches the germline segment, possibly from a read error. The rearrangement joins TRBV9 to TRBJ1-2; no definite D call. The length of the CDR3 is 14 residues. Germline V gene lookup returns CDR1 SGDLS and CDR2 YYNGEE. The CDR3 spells CANSVLESFSGYTF. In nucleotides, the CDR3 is TGTGCCAACAGCGTTCTTGAGAGCTTCTCTGGCTACACCTTC.

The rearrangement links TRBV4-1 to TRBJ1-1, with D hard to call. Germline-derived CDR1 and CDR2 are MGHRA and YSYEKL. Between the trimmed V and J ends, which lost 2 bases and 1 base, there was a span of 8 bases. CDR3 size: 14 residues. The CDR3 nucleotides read TGCGCCAGCAGCCAACAGAGACAGAACACTGAAGCTTTCTTT. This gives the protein CASSQQRQNTEAFF.

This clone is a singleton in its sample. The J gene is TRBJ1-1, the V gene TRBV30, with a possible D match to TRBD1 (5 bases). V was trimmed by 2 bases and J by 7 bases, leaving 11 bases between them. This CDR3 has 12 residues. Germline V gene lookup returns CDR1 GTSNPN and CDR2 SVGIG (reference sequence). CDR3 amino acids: CAWSRQTNEAFF. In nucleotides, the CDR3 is TGTGCCTGGAGTCGACAGACCAATGAAGCTTTCTTT.

The CDR3 region has the DNA TGCGCCAGCAGCTTGATGCCCGGGAAAACGAACACTGAAGCTTTCTTT. It yields the protein CASSLMPGKTNTEAFF. This chain connects TRBV5-1 to TRBJ1-1; D gene ambiguous. The germline V gene has CDR1 SGHRS and CDR2 YFSETQ. The CDR3 runs 16 residues. V was cut by 1 base and J by 1 base, with 14 bases left in between.

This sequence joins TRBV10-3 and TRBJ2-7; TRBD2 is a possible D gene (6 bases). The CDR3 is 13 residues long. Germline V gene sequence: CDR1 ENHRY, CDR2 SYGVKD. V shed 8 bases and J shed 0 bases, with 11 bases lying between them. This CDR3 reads CAIARRGSYEQYF. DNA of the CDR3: TGTGCCATCGCCCGGAGGGGCTCCTACGAGCAGTACTTC.

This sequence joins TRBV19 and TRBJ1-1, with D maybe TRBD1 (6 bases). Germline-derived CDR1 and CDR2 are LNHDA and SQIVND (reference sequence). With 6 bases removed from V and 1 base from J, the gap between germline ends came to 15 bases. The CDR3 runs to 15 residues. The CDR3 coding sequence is TGTGCCAGTAGACGGAGCGGGACACAGAACACTGAAGCTTTCTTT. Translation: CASRRSGTQNTEAFF.

The CDR3 DNA reads TGTGCCTGGAGTTGGACAGGGGGCAAACCCACTGAAGCTTTCTTT. The encoded protein is CAWSWTGGKPTEAFF. The chain combines TRBV30 with TRBJ1-1; 11 bases align to TRBD1. V dropped 2 bases and J dropped 4; count of bases not matched to a gene: 6. The germline CDR1 and CDR2 sequences are GTSNPN and SVGIG (reference sequence). CDR3 length equals 15 residues. Full variable domain (rest looked up from reference TRBV30 and TRBJ1-1): SQTIHQWPATLVQPVGSPLSLECTVEGTSNPNLYWYRQAAGRGLQLLFYSVGIGQISSEVPQNLSASRPQDRQFILSSKKLLLSDSGFYLCAWSWTGGKPTEAFFGQGTRLTVV.

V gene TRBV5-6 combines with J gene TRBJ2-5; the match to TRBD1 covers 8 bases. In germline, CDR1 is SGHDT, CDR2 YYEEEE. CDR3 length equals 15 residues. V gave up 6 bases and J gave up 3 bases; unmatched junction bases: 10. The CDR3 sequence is CASILLSDREETQYF. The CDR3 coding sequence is TGTGCCAGCATCCTCCTCTCGGACAGGGAAGAGACCCAGTACTTC. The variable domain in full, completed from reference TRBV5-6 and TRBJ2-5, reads DAGVTQSPTHLIKTRGQQVTLRCSPKSGHDTVSWYQQALGQGPQFIFQYYEEEERQRGNFPDRFSGHQFPNYSSELNVNALLLGDSALYLCASILLSDREETQYFGPGTRLLVL.

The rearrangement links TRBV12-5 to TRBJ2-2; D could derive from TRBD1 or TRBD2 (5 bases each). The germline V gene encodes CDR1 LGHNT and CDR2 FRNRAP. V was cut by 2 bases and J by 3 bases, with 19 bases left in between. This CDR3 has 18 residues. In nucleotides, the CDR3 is TGTGCTAGTGGTTTGACCCCACGGCAGGGAGTAGACACCGGGGAGCTGTTTTTT. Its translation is CASGLTPRQGVDTGELFF. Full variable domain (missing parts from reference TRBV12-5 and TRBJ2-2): DARVTQTPRHKVTEMGQEVTMRCQPILGHNTVFWYRQTMMQGLELLAYFRNRAPLDDSGMPKDRFSAEMPDATLATLKIQPSEPRDSAVYFCASGLTPRQGVDTGELFFGEGSRLTVL.

DNA of the CDR3: TGTGCCAGTAGTATCTCAGGGAGAAGAGATACGCAGTATTTT. Its translation is CASSISGRRDTQYF. V gene TRBV19 combines with J gene TRBJ2-3; D may match TRBD1 or TRBD2 (5 bases each). V shed 3 bases and J shed 5 bases, with 12 bases lying between them. Germline CDR1 and CDR2: LNHDA and SQIVND (reference sequence). The CDR3 has 14 amino acids.

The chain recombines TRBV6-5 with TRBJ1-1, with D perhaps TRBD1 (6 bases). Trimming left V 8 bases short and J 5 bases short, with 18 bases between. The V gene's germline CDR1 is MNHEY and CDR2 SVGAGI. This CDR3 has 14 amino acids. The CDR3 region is CASRPIQRGTEAFF. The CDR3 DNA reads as TGTGCCAGCCGCCCTATCCAAAGGGGGACTGAAGCTTTCTTT.

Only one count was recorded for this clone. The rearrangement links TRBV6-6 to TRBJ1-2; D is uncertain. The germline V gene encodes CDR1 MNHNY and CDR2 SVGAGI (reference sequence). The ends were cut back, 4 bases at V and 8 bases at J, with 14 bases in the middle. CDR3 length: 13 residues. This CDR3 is CASSSTSPGGYTF. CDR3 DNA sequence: TGTGCCAGCAGTTCCACATCTCCCGGAGGCTACACCTTC.

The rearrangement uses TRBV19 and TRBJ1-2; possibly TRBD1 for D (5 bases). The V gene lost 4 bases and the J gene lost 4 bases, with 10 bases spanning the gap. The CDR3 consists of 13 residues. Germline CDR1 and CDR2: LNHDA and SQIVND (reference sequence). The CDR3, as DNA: TGTGCCAGTAGTAGGGGGGACGGCTATGGCTACACCTTC. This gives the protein CASSRGDGYGYTF.

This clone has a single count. The CDR3 region is CASSPMTGYNEQFF. The CDR3 DNA reads as TGTGCCAGCAGCCCCATGACAGGGTACAATGAGCAGTTCTTC. The chain uses TRBV11-1 and TRBJ2-1; 7 positions agree with TRBD1. This CDR3 contains 14 residues. Trimming took 5 bases from V and 4 from J; bases not matched to a gene: 5. Germline V gene data show CDR1 as SGHAT and CDR2 as FQDESV (reference sequence).

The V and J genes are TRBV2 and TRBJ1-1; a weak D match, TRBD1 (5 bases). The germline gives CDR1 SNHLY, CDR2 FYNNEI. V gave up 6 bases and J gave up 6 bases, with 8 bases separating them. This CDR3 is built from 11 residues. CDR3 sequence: CASSRGPEAFF. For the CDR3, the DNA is TGTGCCAGCAGCCGGGGCCCTGAAGCTTTCTTT.